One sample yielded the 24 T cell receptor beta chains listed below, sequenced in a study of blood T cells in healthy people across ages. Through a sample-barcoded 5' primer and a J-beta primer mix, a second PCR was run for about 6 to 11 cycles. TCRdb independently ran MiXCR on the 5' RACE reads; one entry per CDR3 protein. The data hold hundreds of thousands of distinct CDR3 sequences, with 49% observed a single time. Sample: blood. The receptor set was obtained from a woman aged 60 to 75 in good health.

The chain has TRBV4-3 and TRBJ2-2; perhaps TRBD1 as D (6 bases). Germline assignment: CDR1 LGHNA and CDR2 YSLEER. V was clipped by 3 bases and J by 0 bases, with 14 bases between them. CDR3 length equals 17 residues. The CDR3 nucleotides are TGCGCCAGCAGCCACCCCGCCAGGGGAGCGAACACCGGGGAGCTGTTTTTT. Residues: CASSHPARGANTGELFF.

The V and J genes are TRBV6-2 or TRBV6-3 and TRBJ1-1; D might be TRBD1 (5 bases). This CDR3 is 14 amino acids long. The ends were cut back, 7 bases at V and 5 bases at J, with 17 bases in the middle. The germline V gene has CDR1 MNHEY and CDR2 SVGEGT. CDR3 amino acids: CASTNRDGWTEAFF. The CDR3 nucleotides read TGTGCCAGCACCAACCGGGACGGATGGACTGAAGCTTTCTTT.

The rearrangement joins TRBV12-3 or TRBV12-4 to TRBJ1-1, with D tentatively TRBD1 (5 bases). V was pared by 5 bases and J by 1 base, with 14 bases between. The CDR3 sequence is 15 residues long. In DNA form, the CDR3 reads TGTGCCAGCAGTCACGACACAGGAACGAACACTGAAGCTTTCTTT. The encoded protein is CASSHDTGTNTEAFF.

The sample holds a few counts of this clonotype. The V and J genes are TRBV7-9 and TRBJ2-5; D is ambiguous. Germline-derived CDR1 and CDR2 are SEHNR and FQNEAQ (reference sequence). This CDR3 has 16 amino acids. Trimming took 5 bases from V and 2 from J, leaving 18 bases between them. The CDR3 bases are TGTGCCAGCAGCCCCGGTATTGGGAATATTCAAGAGACCCAGTACTTC. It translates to CASSPGIGNIQETQYF.

CDR3 coding DNA: TGTGCCAGCAGTCGGGGGACACCTAAGGGCAACACTGAAGCTTTCTTT. The encoded protein is CASSRGTPKGNTEAFF. This rearrangement joins TRBV6-5 to TRBJ1-1; a possible D gene is TRBD1 (6 bases). Trimming removed 5 bases from V and 2 bases from J, with 18 bases in between. The CDR3 runs 16 residues. The germline V gene encodes CDR1 MNHEY and CDR2 SVGAGI.

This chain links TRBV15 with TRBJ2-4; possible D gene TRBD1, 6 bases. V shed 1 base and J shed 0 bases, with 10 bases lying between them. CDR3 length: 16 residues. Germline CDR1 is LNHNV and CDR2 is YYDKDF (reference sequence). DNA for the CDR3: TGTGCCACCAGCAGAGGGAAGGGGGTAGCCAAAAACATTCAGTACTTC. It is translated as CATSRGKGVAKNIQYF.

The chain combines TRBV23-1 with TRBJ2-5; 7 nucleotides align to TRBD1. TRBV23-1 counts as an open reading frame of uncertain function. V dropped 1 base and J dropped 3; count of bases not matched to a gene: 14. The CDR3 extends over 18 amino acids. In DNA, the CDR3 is TGCGCCAGCAGTCAATTAAGAACCGAGACAGGGCGTAAAGAGACCCAGTACTTC. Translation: CASSQLRTETGRKETQYF.

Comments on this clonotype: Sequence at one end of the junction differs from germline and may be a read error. The DNA of the CDR3 is TGCGCCTGCAGCTTGCAGGAGGTCAACGAGCAGTACTTC. It encodes CACSLQEVNEQYF. This chain uses TRBV5-1 with TRBJ2-7; weak D call: TRBD2 (5 bases). The length of the CDR3 is 13 residues. The germline gives CDR1 SGHRS, CDR2 YFSETQ.

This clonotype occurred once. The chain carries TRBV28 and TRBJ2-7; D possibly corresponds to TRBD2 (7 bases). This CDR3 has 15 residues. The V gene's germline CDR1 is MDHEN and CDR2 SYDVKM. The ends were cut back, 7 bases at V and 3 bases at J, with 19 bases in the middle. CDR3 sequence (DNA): TGTGCCAGCACCCAGGGAGGGACACTAAACTACGAGCAGTACTTC. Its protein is CASTQGGTLNYEQYF.

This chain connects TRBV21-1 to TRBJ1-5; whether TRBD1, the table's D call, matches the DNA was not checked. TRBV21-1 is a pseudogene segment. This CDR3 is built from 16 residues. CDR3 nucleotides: TGTGCCAGCAGCAGCCGTAAGGCGCATAGCAATCAGCCCCAGCATTTT. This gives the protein CASSSRKAHSNQPQHF.

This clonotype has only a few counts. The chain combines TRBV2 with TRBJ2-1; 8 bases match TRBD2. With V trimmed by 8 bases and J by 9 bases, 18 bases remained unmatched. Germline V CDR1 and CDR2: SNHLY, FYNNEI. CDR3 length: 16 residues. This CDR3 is CASAYSRVGRAAEQFF. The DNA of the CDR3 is TGTGCCAGCGCGTACTCAAGGGTCGGGAGGGCGGCTGAGCAGTTCTTC.

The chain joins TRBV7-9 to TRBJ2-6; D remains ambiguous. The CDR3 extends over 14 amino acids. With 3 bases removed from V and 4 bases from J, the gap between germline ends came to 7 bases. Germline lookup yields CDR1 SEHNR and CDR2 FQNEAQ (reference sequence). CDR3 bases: TGTGCCAGCAGCTTTCAGGTCGGGGCCAACGTCCTGACTTTC. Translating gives CASSFQVGANVLTF.

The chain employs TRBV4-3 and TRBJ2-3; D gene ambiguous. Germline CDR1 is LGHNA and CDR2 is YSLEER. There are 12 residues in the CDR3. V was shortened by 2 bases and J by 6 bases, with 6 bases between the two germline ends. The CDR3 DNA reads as TGCGCCAGCAGCCAACGGAGTGATACGCAGTATTTT. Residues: CASSQRSDTQYF.

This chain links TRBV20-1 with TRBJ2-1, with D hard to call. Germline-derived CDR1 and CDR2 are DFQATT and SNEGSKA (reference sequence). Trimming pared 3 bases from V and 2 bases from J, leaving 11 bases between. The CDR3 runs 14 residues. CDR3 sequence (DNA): TGCAGTGCTAGCGTACGAGGTGCCTACAATGAGCAGTTCTTC. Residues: CSASVRGAYNEQFF.

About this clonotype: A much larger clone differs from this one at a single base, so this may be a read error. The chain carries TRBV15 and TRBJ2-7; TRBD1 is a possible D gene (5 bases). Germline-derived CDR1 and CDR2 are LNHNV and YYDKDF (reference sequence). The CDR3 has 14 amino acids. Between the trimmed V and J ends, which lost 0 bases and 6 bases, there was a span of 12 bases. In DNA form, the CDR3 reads TGTGCCACCAGCAGAGAAGGGGTGGCTAGCGAGCAGTACTTC. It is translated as CATSREGVASEQYF.

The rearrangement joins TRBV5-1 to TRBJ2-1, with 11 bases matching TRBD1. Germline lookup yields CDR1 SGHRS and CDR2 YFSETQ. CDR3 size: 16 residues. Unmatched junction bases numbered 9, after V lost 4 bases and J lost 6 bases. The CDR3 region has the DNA TGCGCCAGCAGCCCTGGGCCGGGACAGGGGGTCAATGAGCAGTTCTTC. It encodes CASSPGPGQGVNEQFF.

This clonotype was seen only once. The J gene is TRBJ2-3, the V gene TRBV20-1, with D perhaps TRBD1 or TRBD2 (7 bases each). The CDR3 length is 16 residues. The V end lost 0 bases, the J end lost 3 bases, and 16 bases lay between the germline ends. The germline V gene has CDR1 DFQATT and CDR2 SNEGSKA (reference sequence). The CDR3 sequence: CSAREGTAGITDTQYF. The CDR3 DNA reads TGCAGTGCTAGAGAGGGGACAGCGGGAATAACAGATACGCAGTATTTT.

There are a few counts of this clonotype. This chain's CDR3 is CASSFGVTETQYF. CDR3 nucleotides: TGTGCCAGCAGTTTCGGGGTGACAGAGACCCAGTACTTC. The rearrangement joins TRBV28 to TRBJ2-5, with a tentative D call TRBD2 (5 bases). Between the trimmed V and J ends, which lost 3 bases and 4 bases, there was a span of 9 bases. Looked up from germline, CDR1 is MDHEN and CDR2 is SYDVKM. The CDR3 length is 13 residues.

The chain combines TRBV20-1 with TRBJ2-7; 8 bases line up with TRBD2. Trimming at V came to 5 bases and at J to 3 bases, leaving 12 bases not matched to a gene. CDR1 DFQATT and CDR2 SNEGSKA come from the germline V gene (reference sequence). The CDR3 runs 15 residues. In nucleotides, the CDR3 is TGCAGTGCTGAAAGCAGCGGGAGCAAGGTCTACGAGCAGTACTTC. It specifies CSAESSGSKVYEQYF.

DNA of the CDR3: TGTGCCAGCAGCTTAGTGGCCCTATCCTACGAGCAGTACTTC. Its translation is CASSLVALSYEQYF. The chain links TRBV7-2 to TRBJ2-7; D unresolved. CDR3 length: 14 amino acids. Germline-derived CDR1 and CDR2 are SGHTA and FQGNSA. Deletions cut 1 base from V and 1 base from J, with 8 bases between.

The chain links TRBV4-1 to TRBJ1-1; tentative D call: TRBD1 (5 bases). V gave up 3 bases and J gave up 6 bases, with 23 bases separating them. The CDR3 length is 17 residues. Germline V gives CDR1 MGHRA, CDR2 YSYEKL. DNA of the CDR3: TGCGCCAGCAGCCAGCTCAATAGGGGCAGTTTAGAGGCTGAAGCTTTCTTT. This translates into CASSQLNRGSLEAEAFF.

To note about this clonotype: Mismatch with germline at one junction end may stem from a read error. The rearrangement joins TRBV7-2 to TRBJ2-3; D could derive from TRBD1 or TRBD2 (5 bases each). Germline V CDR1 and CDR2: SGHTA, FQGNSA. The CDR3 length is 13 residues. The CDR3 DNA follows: TGTGCCGGCAGCGAGGGGTACACAGATACGCAGTATTTT. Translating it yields CAGSEGYTDTQYF.

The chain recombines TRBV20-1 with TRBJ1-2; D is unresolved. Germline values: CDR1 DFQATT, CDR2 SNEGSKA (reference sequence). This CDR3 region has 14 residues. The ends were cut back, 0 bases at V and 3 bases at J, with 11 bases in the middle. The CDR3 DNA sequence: TGCAGTGCTAGAGACAGTTTGGGCGACTATGGCTACACCTTC. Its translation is CSARDSLGDYGYTF.

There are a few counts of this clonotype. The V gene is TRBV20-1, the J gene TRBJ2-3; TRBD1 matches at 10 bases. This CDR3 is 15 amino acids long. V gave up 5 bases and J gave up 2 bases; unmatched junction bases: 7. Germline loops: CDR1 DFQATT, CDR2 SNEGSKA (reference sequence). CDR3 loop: CSAARTGGITDTQYF. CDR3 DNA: TGCAGTGCTGCGCGGACAGGGGGAATCACAGATACGCAGTATTTT.